What follows describes a single TCR beta chain. The germline V gene has CDR1 SGHRS and CDR2 YFSETQ. The CDR3 runs to 14 residues. The V segment lost 0 bases and the J segment 6 bases; nucleotides outside the gene matches: 4. This sample is drawn from a study of blood T cell repertoires in COVID-19. Study background: Acute and convalescent COVID-19 samples came from the United States, Italy and Spain. From T cells, B-cell-depleted T cells, or PBMCs came the material, which was cDNA or gDNA.

How the authors handled the data: Researchers report that nucleated cell counts were estimated from reference gene primer amplification. Only in-frame clones appear in the TCRdb table, and some are missing; sequencing was by immunoSEQ multiplex PCR. From that table come the V and J calls and clone size; the DNA was used to work out D and trimming. Altogether 70,000 to 85,000 clones are present, around 93% being singletons, with the ten largest covering around 4.7%. This TCR was recovered from a woman in her fifties or sixties with active COVID-19. The V and J genes are TRBV5-1 and TRBJ2-7, with 9 nucleotides matching TRBD1. The sequencing sample was made of peripheral blood. The CDR3 is CASSLGTGVREQYF. As DNA, the CDR3 is TGCGCCAGCAGCTTGGGGACAGGGGTTCGCGAGCAGTACTTC. The complete variable domain, with remaining parts taken from reference TRBV5-1 and TRBJ2-7, reads KAGVTQTPRYLIKTRGQQVTLSCSPISGHRSVSWYQQTPGQGLQFLFEYFSETQRNKGNFPGRFSGRQFSNSRSEMNVSTLELGDSALYLCASSLGTGVREQYFGPGTRLTVT.